The clone carrying this TCR beta chain came up once. Per the original data handling: Reference gene primer amplification in the assay estimated nucleated cell counts. Sequencing used immunoSEQ multiplex PCR; TCRdb keeps in-frame clones, though not all of them. V and J calls and clone size follow that table, whereas D and trimming were derived from the DNA. The sample lists approximately 280,000 clones, 70% to 90% occurring once. V shed 2 bases, J shed 0 bases, and the junction held 2 bases outside the gene matches. Germline V CDR1 and CDR2: SGHAT, FQNNGV. The length of the CDR3 is 15 residues. The data were obtained in a study of blood T cell repertoires in COVID-19. Study-level information: Spain, Italy and the United States supplied samples that represented acute and convalescent COVID-19.

V is TRBV11-2 and J is TRBJ1-2; 8 bases fit TRBD1. This receptor was taken from a woman in her seventies with acute or convalescent COVID-19. Material: peripheral blood. The CDR3 loop is CASSLTGGTNYGYTF. The CDR3 DNA sequence: TGTGCCAGCAGCTTAACAGGGGGGACTAACTATGGCTACACCTTC. Based on the CDR3 plus reference TRBV11-2 and TRBJ1-2, the full variable domain is EAGVAQSPRYKIIEKRQSVAFWCNPISGHATLYWYQQILGQGPKLLIQFQNNGVVDDSQLPKDRFSAERLKGVDSTLKIQPAKLEDSAVYLCASSLTGGTNYGYTFGSGTRLTVV.